This is a list of T cell receptor beta chains from one sample in a study of blood T cell repertoires in COVID-19. Clones were sequenced by immunoSEQ multiplex PCR, and TCRdb holds only the in-frame ones, with some missing. The top ten hold 15% to 20% of the sample, which has a few hundred thousand clones, roughly 84% seen once. Sequenced material: peripheral blood. The source of these receptors is a man younger than 45 with active or convalescent COVID-19. Both conserved end residues are part of each CDR3. Fields, in order: V gene, D gene, CDR3 protein. A D gene is named only where the DNA matches it firmly.

>TRBV11-2|NA
CASSQPRDSTEETQYF
>TRBV5-4|NA
CASRRSLGQGVNTEAFF
>TRBV25-1|NA
CASENRAEAFF
>TRBV27|NA
CASSYPGLSSYNEQFF
>TRBV5-1|TRBD1
CASSTGTGMYAGYTF
>TRBV4-3|TRBD2
CASSRGTSGNYEQYF
>TRBV5-1|NA
CASSPTTEIYGYTF
>TRBV5-1|TRBD2
CASSSPRGDHNEQFF
>TRBV2|TRBD2
CASTGGGLNTQYF
>TRBV5-6|TRBD1
CASRNTGGNEQFF
>TRBV2|TRBD1
CASNTRDRILGEAFF
>TRBV5-1|NA
CASSPNIATNEKLFF
>TRBV2|TRBD2
CASGRTSGDGNEQFF
>TRBV29-1|TRBD2
CSVGLVGGQETQYF